One and the same sample provided the 19 T cell receptor beta chains below, sequenced in a study of blood T cell repertoires in COVID-19. The assay was immunoSEQ multiplex PCR, and TCRdb's table has in-frame clones only and misses some. Altogether a few hundred thousand clones are present, around 89% being singletons, with the ten largest covering under 4%. The specimen was PBMCs or T cells enriched from blood (not recorded which). The receptors shown here come from a woman aged 18-30 years in a cohort exposed to, infected with or recovered from COVID-19 (not recorded which).

This clone was detected only once. The gene calls are TRBV18 and TRBJ2-5, with D possibly being TRBD2 (5 bases). The germline V gene has CDR1 KGHSH and CDR2 LQKENI. This CDR3 has 15 amino acids. The V end lost 6 bases, the J end lost 0 bases, and 14 bases lay between the germline ends. In nucleotides, the CDR3 is TGTGCCAGCTCCCCGTTCGGGATGGACCAAGAGACCCAGTACTTC. It encodes CASSPFGMDQETQYF.

The CDR3 sequence is CASSTGTGANEQYF. CDR3 bases: TGTGCCAGCAGCACCGGGACAGGGGCGAACGAGCAGTACTTC. The chain links TRBV3-1 (or the pseudogene TRBV3-2) to TRBJ2-7, with 10 bases lining up with TRBD1. The CDR3 covers 14 residues. The junction had 6 bases not matched to a gene; V was cut back by 5 bases and J by 5 bases. CDR1 and CDR2 (germline): LGHDT, YNNKEL (reference sequence).

This clone came up a few times. The chain joins TRBV2 to TRBJ2-2; 9 positions match TRBD2. The CDR3 is 15 residues long. Germline values: CDR1 SNHLY, CDR2 FYNNEI. The V gene end was trimmed by 4 bases and the J gene end by 3 bases; junction bases not matched to a gene: 3. In nucleotides, the CDR3 is TGTGCCAGCAGTGTAGCGGGAGTTCACACCGGGGAGCTGTTTTTT. This gives the protein CASSVAGVHTGELFF. Variable domain in full (rest from reference TRBV2 and TRBJ2-2): EPEVTQTPSHQVTQMGQEVILRCVPISNHLYFYWYRQILGQKVEFLVSFYNNEISEKSEIFDDQFSVERPDGSNFTLKIRSTKLEDSAMYFCASSVAGVHTGELFFGEGSRLTVL.

V is TRBV27 and J is TRBJ1-5; TRBD1 might be the D (6 bases). The germline V and J ends were trimmed by 0 bases and 7 bases, with 13 bases remaining between them. Germline CDR1 and CDR2: MNHEY and SMNVEV (reference sequence). CDR3 length: 15 residues. CDR3 in amino acids: CASSLSPDDRQPQHF. The CDR3 DNA sequence: TGTGCCAGCAGTTTATCTCCCGACGACAGGCAGCCCCAGCATTTT.

This clone came up once. This chain connects TRBV7-2 to TRBJ1-1, with D tentatively TRBD1 (6 bases). Trimming took 2 bases from V and 4 from J, leaving 11 bases between them. Looked up from germline, CDR1 is SGHTA and CDR2 is FQGNSA. This CDR3 has 14 residues. The CDR3 spells CASSLNRATTEAFF. As DNA, the CDR3 is TGTGCCAGCAGCTTAAACAGGGCCACCACTGAAGCTTTCTTT.

The V and J genes are TRBV6-5 and TRBJ1-2, with D possibly matching TRBD1 (5 bases). CDR3 length: 14 amino acids. CDR1 is MNHEY, CDR2 SVGAGI, per germline. V was shortened by 2 bases and J by 3 bases, with 10 bases between the two germline ends. The CDR3 here is CASSYGHTDYGYTF. Here the CDR3 DNA reads TGTGCCAGCAGTTACGGACATACCGACTATGGCTACACCTTC.

V usage is TRBV1 and J usage is TRBJ2-1; TRBD1 was called by the table and not checked on the DNA. TRBV1 represents a pseudogene. This CDR3 has 17 amino acids. The CDR3 spells CTSSQDSRGPGYNEQFF. The CDR3 DNA is TGCACCAGCAGCCAAGATTCTAGGGGGCCCGGCTACAATGAGCAGTTCTTC.

The chain joins TRBV7-6 to TRBJ2-3; 8 bases are shared with TRBD2. Per the germline V gene, CDR1 is SGHVS and CDR2 is FNYEAQ. This CDR3 contains 17 residues. Germline trimming cut 1 base from V and 6 bases from J; bases unmatched to any gene: 12. CDR3 protein: CASSLGLAGLAGDTQYF. CDR3 DNA: TGTGCCAGCAGCTTAGGGCTAGCGGGCCTTGCGGGGGATACGCAGTATTTT.

The rearrangement uses TRBV5-4 and TRBJ1-2; possible D gene TRBD1, 6 bases. CDR3 length equals 14 residues. Looked up from germline, CDR1 is SGHNT and CDR2 is YYREEE (reference sequence). V was pared by 2 bases and J by 4 bases, with 12 bases between. CDR3 nucleotides: TGTGCCAGCAGCTTTATCACAGGGAGCTATGGCTACACCTTC. Translating it yields CASSFITGSYGYTF.

This clone was recorded only once. This rearrangement joins TRBV4-1 to TRBJ1-6; D is ambiguous. Looked up from germline, CDR1 is MGHRA and CDR2 is YSYEKL. Trimming cost V 1 base and J 3 bases, with 13 bases left between them. The CDR3 extends over 17 amino acids. The DNA for the CDR3 is TGCGCCAGCAGCCAAGGGTCCAGTTTCAGCTATAATTCACCCCTCCACTTT. Encoded protein: CASSQGSSFSYNSPLHF.

The chain uses TRBV21-1 and TRBJ2-7; TRBD1, the D gene given by the table, was not confirmed from the DNA. TRBV21-1 is tagged as a pseudogene. The length of the CDR3 is 15 residues. This CDR3 is CASSKPPGKAYEQYF. The CDR3 region has the DNA TGTGCCAGCAGCAAACCACCAGGGAAGGCCTACGAGCAGTACTTC.

The gene calls are TRBV5-6 and TRBJ2-7; the match to TRBD2 covers 8 bases. This CDR3 has 15 residues. J was trimmed by 3 bases and V by 0 bases; bases with no gene match: 5. Germline CDR1 and CDR2: SGHDT and YYEEEE. This chain's CDR3 is CASSLVSGRNYEQYF. The CDR3, as DNA: TGTGCCAGCAGCTTGGTGAGCGGGAGAAACTACGAGCAGTACTTC.

The chain carries TRBV12-3 or TRBV12-4 and TRBJ1-2, with 8 nucleotides matching TRBD1. V shed 6 bases and J 4 bases; nucleotides not matched to a gene: 4. This CDR3 contains 13 residues. CDR3 protein: CASRMDRVYGYTF. The CDR3 DNA sequence: TGTGCCAGCAGGATGGACAGGGTCTATGGCTACACCTTC.

The CDR3 sequence is CSATEAANEKLFF. Written as DNA, the CDR3 is TGCAGCGCCACAGAAGCGGCTAATGAAAAACTGTTTTTT. The V gene is TRBV29-1, the J gene TRBJ1-4; D remains unclear. CDR1 SQVTM and CDR2 ANQGSEA come from the germline V gene. The CDR3 is 13 residues long. V gave up 7 bases and J gave up 3 bases, with 12 bases separating them.

This chain joins TRBV19 and TRBJ1-5; 7 positions match TRBD1. V dropped 5 bases and J dropped 8; count of bases not matched to a gene: 6. CDR1 LNHDA and CDR2 SQIVND come from the germline V gene (reference sequence). This CDR3 spans 13 amino acids. The CDR3: CASSGQDYKPQHF. The CDR3 DNA reads TGTGCCAGTAGTGGACAGGATTATAAGCCCCAGCATTTT.

The rearrangement joins TRBV28 to TRBJ1-1; D is undetermined. V lost 6 bases and J 1 base, leaving 12 bases between the germline ends. Germline V gives CDR1 MDHEN, CDR2 SYDVKM. The CDR3 has 14 amino acids. The CDR3 nucleotides are TGTGCCAGCAGCTCGACCCGGGGGAACACTGAAGCTTTCTTT. Protein product: CASSSTRGNTEAFF. The entire variable domain, with the rest obtained from reference TRBV28 and TRBJ1-1, is as follows: DVKVTQSSRYLVKRTGEKVFLECVQDMDHENMFWYRQDPGLGLRLIYFSYDVKMKEKGDIPEGYSVSREKKERFSLILESASTNQTSMYLCASSSTRGNTEAFFGQGTRLTVV.

The gene calls are TRBV19 and TRBJ1-5, with D tentatively TRBD1 (6 bases). Trimming removed 6 bases at V and 0 bases at J, with 12 bases between. CDR3 size: 15 residues. Germline V gene lookup returns CDR1 LNHDA and CDR2 SQIVND (reference sequence). DNA of the CDR3: TGTGCCAGTAGAAAAGGGGGGGATAGCAATCAGCCCCAGCATTTT. Residues: CASRKGGDSNQPQHF.

This clone has a handful of counts. This chain uses TRBV10-1 with TRBJ2-1, with 7 bases lining up with TRBD1. The CDR3 consists of 15 residues. V was clipped by 4 bases and J by 1 base; unmatched bases: 4. CDR1 WNHNN and CDR2 SYGVQD come from the germline V gene (reference sequence). The CDR3 region has the DNA TGCGCCAGCAGTGGACAGGGAAGATCCTACAATGAGCAGTTCTTC. It codes for CASSGQGRSYNEQFF.

This clone was detected only once. This chain joins TRBV7-3 and TRBJ2-3; TRBD2 matches at 10 bases. Germline loops: CDR1 SGHTA, CDR2 FQGTGA. J was trimmed by 2 bases and V by 5 bases; bases with no gene match: 10. The CDR3 runs to 17 residues. The CDR3 spells CASSPQTSGYTTDTQYF. CDR3 coding DNA: TGTGCCAGCAGCCCTCAGACTAGCGGGTATACCACAGATACGCAGTATTTT. Drawing the rest from reference TRBV7-3 and TRBJ2-3, the complete variable domain is GAGVSQTPSNKVTEKGKYVELRCDPISGHTALYWYRQSLGQGPEFLIYFQGTGAADDSGLPNDRFFAVRPEGSVSTLKIQRTERGDSAVYLCASSPQTSGYTTDTQYFGPGTRLTVL.